Listed below are T cell receptor beta chains from one sample, sequenced in a study of shared clonotypes between healthy human individuals. Method: immunoSEQ multiplex PCR; TCRdb's copy keeps in-frame clones and lacks some. The data contain 2 million to 2.5 million clones, more than 85% of them seen just once; the ten biggest clones take up around 0.4%. Input material: naive CD4+ T cells from PBMCs. These receptors all stem from a man aged 18 to 35 in good health. Some clones in this sample may be carry-over from other donors' samples. Both conserved end residues are part of each CDR3. A D gene is named only where the DNA matches it firmly. Clone sizes are given selectively: once, few, many, or a class where the clone is expanded.

TGCGCCAGCAGGAGAACTGGGGGCAGCTATAGCACAGATACGCAGTATTTT	CASRRTGGSYSTDTQYF	TRBV4-1	TRBJ2-3	NA	NA
TGTGCCAGCAGTGGCGTAGCGGGAGATCGAGAGACCCAGTACTTC	CASSGVAGDRETQYF	TRBV5-4	TRBJ2-5	TRBD2	NA
TGTGCCAGCAGTACAGGGGGCAGCACAGATACGCAGTATTTT	CASSTGGSTDTQYF	TRBV28	TRBJ2-3	TRBD1	few
TGTGCCAGCAGTCTACAGGGATCTGACGGCTACACCTTC	CASSLQGSDGYTF	TRBV28	TRBJ1-2	NA	NA
TGCGCCAGCAGCTGGGACAGTCTGAACACTGAAGCTTTCTTT	CASSWDSLNTEAFF	TRBV5-1	TRBJ1-1	TRBD1	NA
TGTGCCAGCAGTGACAGACTAGCGGGAATCATCTCTAGCACAGATACGCAGTATTTT	CASSDRLAGIISSTDTQYF	TRBV6-4	TRBJ2-3	TRBD2	NA
TGTGCCAGCAGTGAAGACAGGGGAAACACCATATATTTT	CASSEDRGNTIYF	TRBV6-1	TRBJ1-3	NA	once
TGTGCCAGCAGTACAAACAGGGGCTGGATCAATGGCTACACCTTC	CASSTNRGWINGYTF	TRBV28	TRBJ1-2	TRBD1	NA
TGTGCCAGCAGTCTCACCCGGACGGACTCCTACGAGCAGTACTTC	CASSLTRTDSYEQYF	TRBV27	TRBJ2-7	NA	NA
TGTGCCAGCAGTGACCAGGTCGGCAATCAGCCCCAGCATTTT	CASSDQVGNQPQHF	TRBV2	TRBJ1-5	NA	NA
TGCGCCAGCAGCTTGCCCGGAGAGACCCAGTACTTC	CASSLPGETQYF	TRBV5-1	TRBJ2-5	NA	NA
TGTGCCAGCAGCGTTCGAAGCGGGTACTACGAGCAGTACTTC	CASSVRSGYYEQYF	TRBV9	TRBJ2-7	NA	few
TGTGCCAGCAGCTTATTACTAGCGGGACCCTACGAGCAGTACTTC	CASSLLLAGPYEQYF	TRBV7-3	TRBJ2-7	TRBD2	NA
TGTGCCAGCAGCCCAGGGACTAGCGGGACGGGGGATACGCAGTATTTT	CASSPGTSGTGDTQYF	TRBV7-8	TRBJ2-3	TRBD2	NA
TGTGCCAGCAGCTTAGCGGGACTGGCCTACGAGCAGTACTTC	CASSLAGLAYEQYF	TRBV11-2	TRBJ2-7	NA	NA
TGTGCCAGCAGCTCGTATTCGGACAGGGTTACCCACGAGCAGTACTTC	CASSSYSDRVTHEQYF	TRBV12-1	TRBJ2-7	NA	NA
TGTGCCAGCAGTTTATTCGCCCTACCCCACGGGTATCAGCCCCAGCATTTT	CASSLFALPHGYQPQHF	TRBV28	TRBJ1-5	NA	NA
TGTGCCAGCAGCTTTACAAGGACCCATGAGCAGTTCTTC	CASSFTRTHEQFF	TRBV7-2	TRBJ2-1	NA	once
TGCGCCAGCAGCTCCGAGGGAATGAAGGAGACCCAGTACTTC	CASSSEGMKETQYF	TRBV5-1	TRBJ2-5	NA	NA
TGTGCCAGCAGCCCGGGACTCCGGGCGTCCAATGAGCAGTTCTTC	CASSPGLRASNEQFF	TRBV9	TRBJ2-1	NA	NA
TGTGCCAGCAGCCCGACAGGGGTCTATGGCTACACCTTC	CASSPTGVYGYTF	TRBV7-3	TRBJ1-2	TRBD1	once
TGTGCCAGCTCACCACTGTTGCAGGGGGCAACAGATACGCAGTATTTT	CASSPLLQGATDTQYF	TRBV18	TRBJ2-3	TRBD1	NA
TGCAGCACCACAGGGGTAGCGGGAGACACAGATACGCAGTATTTT	CSTTGVAGDTDTQYF	TRBV29-1	TRBJ2-3	TRBD2	NA
TGTGCCAGCACCGGCCAGCGACCAGATACGCAGTATTTT	CASTGQRPDTQYF	TRBV25-1	TRBJ2-3	NA	NA
TGTGCCAGCTCACCGATACCCTCCTCGGACATTCAGTACTTC	CASSPIPSSDIQYF	TRBV18	TRBJ2-4	NA	NA
TGTGCCAGCAGGATGACAGGGAAACAAGGGACTAGCGAGCACTCCTACGAGCAGTACTTC	CASRMTGKQGTSEHSYEQYF	TRBV27	TRBJ2-7	TRBD2	NA
TGCGCCAGCAGCTTGGGGGGCGGGCCCCAGCATTTT	CASSLGGGPQHF	TRBV5-1	TRBJ1-5	NA	NA
TGTGCCAGCAGCGCGACAGGGGAAGAGACCCAGTACTTC	CASSATGEETQYF	TRBV9	TRBJ2-5	TRBD1	NA